This T cell receptor beta chain was retrieved from a study of type 1 and type 2 diabetes patients. Study background: Participants included type 1 and type 2 diabetes patients plus nondiabetic controls. A total of fewer than 25,000,000 paired-end reads came from the whole study.

PCR was run on genomic DNA. A primer set of 30 forward and 13 reverse primers amplified the CDR3. In TCRdb, the multiplex PCR reads were re-called with MiXCR into one record per CDR3 protein. The data show under 300,000 distinct CDR3 sequences, with roughly 48% seen just once and roughly 15% held by the top ten. The study's findings and limits: With limited T2D and control samples, some T1D-only expanded clones may not be T1D-specific.

Germline-derived CDR1 and CDR2 are LGHNA and YSLEER. The CDR3 spans 14 residues. Trimming removed 2 bases from V and 4 bases from J; junction bases left unmatched: 3. Of note for this clonotype: The antigen is not known.

This receptor was identified in a man aged 18 to 29 with type 2 diabetes. The specimen sequenced was peripheral blood mononuclear cells (PBMCs). This chain links TRBV4-3 with TRBJ2-7, with TRBD1 matching 9 bases. CDR3 loop: CASSQNRGQYEQYF. The DNA for the CDR3 is TGCGCCAGCAGCCAAAACAGGGGGCAGTACGAGCAGTACTTC.